The 22 T cell receptor beta chains listed next were all sequenced from one sample in a study of technical replicates of blood from a handful of donors. Using immunoSEQ multiplex PCR, the repertoire was profiled, and TCRdb retains in-frame clones only, with some absent. The data show tens of thousands of clones, 96% seen once. Sequencing input: T cells isolated from PBMCs. Receptors originate from a human donor in good health.

The chain employs TRBV7-6 and TRBJ2-3, with D tentatively TRBD2 (6 bases). This CDR3 is 16 amino acids long. V was pared by 1 base and J by 1 base, with 12 bases between. The V gene's germline CDR1 is SGHVS and CDR2 FNYEAQ. The CDR3 bases are TGTGCCAGCAGCTTAGAACTAGCACAGGGCACAGATACGCAGTATTTT. This gives the protein CASSLELAQGTDTQYF. The full variable domain, rest sourced from reference TRBV7-6 and TRBJ2-3, is GAGVSQSPRYKVTKRGQDVALRCDPISGHVSLYWYRQALGQGPEFLTYFNYEAQQDKSGLPNDRFSAERPEGSISTLTIQRTEQRDSAMYRCASSLELAQGTDTQYFGPGTRLTVL.

V and J are TRBV6-6 and TRBJ1-2, with 8 nucleotides matching TRBD1. V shed 7 bases and J 5 bases; nucleotides not matched to a gene: 6. The CDR3 is 13 amino acids. Germline-derived CDR1 and CDR2 are MNHNY and SVGAGI (reference sequence). The CDR3 protein is CASTPGQAYGYTF. Here the CDR3 DNA reads TGTGCCAGCACCCCGGGACAGGCATATGGCTACACCTTC.

The gene calls are TRBV2 and TRBJ1-3, with 9 bases that match TRBD1. V dropped 7 bases and J dropped 0; count of bases not matched to a gene: 10. The length of the CDR3 is 17 residues. The germline V gene encodes CDR1 SNHLY and CDR2 FYNNEI. Here the CDR3 reads CASTRTGAEYSGNTIYF. Here the CDR3 DNA reads TGTGCCAGCACTCGGACAGGGGCCGAATACTCTGGAAACACCATATATTTT. Together with reference TRBV2 and TRBJ1-3, the CDR3 gives the full variable domain: EPEVTQTPSHQVTQMGQEVILRCVPISNHLYFYWYRQILGQKVEFLVSFYNNEISEKSEIFDDQFSVERPDGSNFTLKIRSTKLEDSAMYFCASTRTGAEYSGNTIYFGEGSWLTVV.

The rearrangement uses TRBV27 and TRBJ1-2, with 8 nucleotides matching TRBD1. Trimming removed 2 bases from V and 8 bases from J; junction bases left unmatched: 10. There are 15 residues in the CDR3. The germline V gene has CDR1 MNHEY and CDR2 SMNVEV (reference sequence). In nucleotides, the CDR3 is TGTGCCAGCAGTTTAATCCAGGGGGCGCAGCGAGGCTACACCTTC. As protein: CASSLIQGAQRGYTF.

The chain uses TRBV2 and TRBJ2-3; 8 bases line up with TRBD2. Trimming at V came to 10 bases and at J to 0 bases, leaving 9 bases not matched to a gene. Per the germline V gene, CDR1 is SNHLY and CDR2 is FYNNEI. This CDR3 spans 15 amino acids. The CDR3 here is CATSGSVRSTDTQYF. DNA of the CDR3: TGTGCCACGAGCGGGAGCGTTAGGAGCACAGATACGCAGTATTTT.

The gene calls are TRBV5-4 and TRBJ2-5; D is perhaps TRBD2 (6 bases). The CDR3 consists of 16 residues. The germline V and J ends were trimmed by 0 bases and 3 bases, with 15 bases remaining between them. Looked up from germline, CDR1 is SGHNT and CDR2 is YYREEE (reference sequence). CDR3 nucleotides: TGTGCCAGCAGCTTGGCCCTCGGGAGCATCGAAGAGACCCAGTACTTC. Translating it yields CASSLALGSIEETQYF.

The rearrangement links TRBV29-1 to TRBJ2-7; 7 bases line up with TRBD1. In germline, CDR1 is SQVTM, CDR2 ANQGSEA. V lost 6 bases and J lost 2; bases outside the gene matches: 4. This CDR3 is built from 12 residues. CDR3 coding DNA: TGCAGCGTGGCGACAGGGACCTACGAGCAGTACTTC. Protein: CSVATGTYEQYF.

CDR3 coding DNA: TGTGCCTGGAGTACACCTCAATCCGGGGGGATCTACGAGCAGTACTTC. Encoded protein: CAWSTPQSGGIYEQYF. The genes are TRBV30 and TRBJ2-7, with 7 bases identical to TRBD2. Germline loops: CDR1 GTSNPN, CDR2 SVGIG (reference sequence). V was clipped by 2 bases and J by 3 bases; unmatched bases: 13. CDR3 length: 16 residues.

The chain has TRBV5-8 and TRBJ1-3; D is unclear. The CDR3 is 13 amino acids. Germline CDR1 and CDR2: SGHTS and YDEGEE. Trimming removed 2 bases from V and 5 bases from J, with 8 bases in between. CDR3 loop: CASSLLGRNTIYF. The CDR3 nucleotides are TGTGCCAGCAGCTTACTGGGCAGAAACACCATATATTTT.

In this sample, this clone turned up once. CDR3: CASSQAASGIFNEQFF. CDR3 nucleotides: TGTGCCAGCAGCCAAGCGGCTAGCGGGATTTTCAATGAGCAGTTCTTC. The V gene is TRBV4-2, the J gene TRBJ2-1, with TRBD2 matching over 9 bases. The CDR3 loop spans 16 amino acids. Germline V lookup: CDR1 LGHNA, CDR2 YNFKEQ. The V and J ends lost 1 base and 6 bases, in that order; junction bases with no gene match: 7.

The rearrangement joins TRBV7-8 to TRBJ2-1, with 8 nucleotides matching TRBD2. Germline assignment: CDR1 SGHVS and CDR2 FQNEAQ. V dropped 5 bases and J dropped 5; count of bases not matched to a gene: 8. The CDR3 is made up of 15 amino acids. The CDR3 DNA sequence: TGTGCCAGCAGCCTCCCCGGGGGGGACAACAATGAGCAGTTCTTC. This gives the protein CASSLPGGDNNEQFF. Using reference TRBV7-8 and TRBJ2-1 for the parts outside the CDR3, the full variable domain is GAGVSQSPRYKVAKRGQDVALRCDPISGHVSLFWYQQALGQGPEFLTYFQNEAQLDKSGLPSDRFFAERPEGSVSTLKIQRTQQEDSAVYLCASSLPGGDNNEQFFGPGTRLTVL.

V usage is TRBV5-1 and J usage is TRBJ2-2, with TRBD2 identical over 7 bases. The CDR3 totals 16 residues. Germline CDR1 SGHRS, CDR2 YFSETQ. With V trimmed by 0 bases and J by 2 bases, 4 bases remained unmatched. CDR3 coding DNA: TGCGCCAGCAGCTTGGTGGCTAGCGGAAACACCGGGGAGCTGTTTTTT. Encoded protein: CASSLVASGNTGELFF.

This clone was counted once. The rearrangement links TRBV14 to TRBJ2-7; D might be TRBD1 (6 bases). The CDR3 consists of 16 residues. The germline gives CDR1 SGHDN, CDR2 FVKESK. Trimming shortened V by 2 bases and J by 2 bases, and 16 bases separated the two germline ends. As DNA, the CDR3 is TGTGCCAGCAGCCAACCCATCCGGGACAAGACCTACGAGCAGTACTTC. Its translation: CASSQPIRDKTYEQYF.

The gene calls are TRBV29-1 and TRBJ2-3; weak D call: TRBD2 (6 bases). CDR3 size: 11 residues. CDR1 and CDR2 (germline): SQVTM, ANQGSEA. V was trimmed by 1 base and J by 8 bases, leaving 7 bases between them. CDR3 in amino acids: CSVEVGGTQYF. CDR3 in DNA: TGCAGCGTTGAAGTGGGAGGTACGCAGTATTTT.

The V call is TRBV7-9, the J call TRBJ1-4, with 8 nucleotides matching TRBD1. Germline CDR1 and CDR2: SEHNR and FQNEAQ (reference sequence). The CDR3 runs to 16 residues. The V segment lost 4 bases and the J segment 7 bases; nucleotides outside the gene matches: 11. DNA for the CDR3: TGTGCCAGCAGCTGGACTTCGACAGGGGAGGGTGAAAAACTGTTTTTT. It is translated as CASSWTSTGEGEKLFF. Variable domain in full (rest from reference TRBV7-9 and TRBJ1-4): DTGVSQNPRHKITKRGQNVTFRCDPISEHNRLYWYRQTLGQGPEFLTYFQNEAQLEKSRLLSDRFSAERPKGSFSTLEIQRTEQGDSAMYLCASSWTSTGEGEKLFFGSGTQLSVL.

The sample holds one count of this clone. This CDR3 is CSARTAQETQYF. In DNA, the CDR3 is TGCAGCGCTAGGACAGCTCAAGAGACCCAGTACTTC. The rearrangement joins TRBV29-1 to TRBJ2-5, with D maybe TRBD1 (6 bases). Per germline, CDR1 SQVTM and CDR2 ANQGSEA. Trimming left V 7 bases short and J 2 bases short, with 11 bases between. CDR3 length: 12 residues.

The chain joins TRBV2 to TRBJ1-4; weak D call: TRBD1 (5 bases). Trimming stripped 4 bases from V and 0 bases from J, with 15 bases between. The CDR3 has 17 residues. CDR1 is SNHLY and CDR2 is FYNNEI in the germline V gene. The CDR3 bases are TGTGCCAGCAGTGTGGGGGGAGGGCCCGCAACTAATGAAAAACTGTTTTTT. This gives the protein CASSVGGGPATNEKLFF.

V is TRBV7-9 and J is TRBJ1-1; D is ambiguous. The CDR3 spans 16 residues. Germline V lookup: CDR1 SEHNR, CDR2 FQNEAQ (reference sequence). Trimming removed 5 bases from V and 2 bases from J, with 18 bases in between. This CDR3 is CASSGSPPRLNTEAFF. The CDR3, as DNA: TGTGCCAGCAGCGGCTCCCCTCCACGACTTAACACTGAAGCTTTCTTT.

The chain uses TRBV4-2 and TRBJ1-1; D unclear. Trimming cost V 3 bases and J 3 bases, with 11 bases left between them. The CDR3 totals 14 residues. In germline, CDR1 is LGHNA, CDR2 YNFKEQ. CDR3 protein: CASSHLNADTEAFF. The DNA for the CDR3 is TGTGCCAGCAGCCATCTCAACGCGGACACTGAAGCTTTCTTT.

This rearrangement joins TRBV2 to TRBJ2-1, with D unclear. V was pared by 5 bases and J by 5 bases, with 10 bases between. Germline V gene lookup returns CDR1 SNHLY and CDR2 FYNNEI. The CDR3 length is 13 residues. Written as DNA, the CDR3 is TGTGCCAGCAGTCTCGAGAGTGACAATGAGCAGTTCTTC. Its translation is CASSLESDNEQFF.

The chain links TRBV30 to TRBJ2-6; D might be TRBD1 (6 bases). Per germline, CDR1 GTSNPN and CDR2 SVGIG (reference sequence). V was pared by 2 bases and J by 3 bases, with 14 bases between. This CDR3 is 16 amino acids long. This CDR3 reads CAWSRGTGFGANVLTF. The CDR3 DNA follows: TGTGCCTGGAGTAGGGGAACAGGGTTTGGGGCCAACGTCCTGACTTTC.

V and J are TRBV5-5 and TRBJ2-3, with a possible D match to TRBD2 (7 bases). The CDR3 is 16 residues long. V lost 1 base to trimming and J lost 0 bases, with 12 bases between them. Per germline, CDR1 SGHKS and CDR2 YYEKEE (reference sequence). The CDR3 spells CASSLRGGASTDTQYF. The CDR3 DNA follows: TGTGCCAGCAGCTTGAGGGGGGGTGCTAGCACAGATACGCAGTATTTT.